This is a list of T cell receptor beta chains from one sample in a study of neurological immune-mediated disorders. In TCRdb, the 5' RACE reads were re-called with MiXCR into one record per CDR3 protein. The sample holds some 60,000 distinct CDR3 sequences, roughly 2.5% seen once. The sample comprised PBMCs. The receptors shown here come from a man aged 45 to 65 with multiple sclerosis. CDR3s include the opening cysteine and the closing phenylalanine or tryptophan. A D gene is named only where the DNA matches it firmly. Size values are once, few and many counts, or a class for expanded clones, and some rows have none.

DNA	CDR3	size	D	J	V
TGCAGTGCTAGGCAACCGGGAAAGGGCAATGAAAAACTGTTTTTT	CSARQPGKGNEKLFF	few	-	TRBJ1-4	TRBV20-1
TGCGCCAGCAGCTTGGGGTGGGGTAATGAGCAGTTCTTC	CASSLGWGNEQFF	many	-	TRBJ2-1	TRBV5-1
TGTGCCAGCAGTTTTAGAGGGTTCGGCGGGGCCCTCCACTTT	CASSFRGFGGALHF	many	-	TRBJ1-6	TRBV12-3/TRBV12-4
TGCGCCAGCAGCCCGGGGAGCGGGGACCAAGAGACCCAGTACTTC	CASSPGSGDQETQYF	many	TRBD2	TRBJ2-5	TRBV4-3
TGCGCCAGCAGCTTGGACGGGACAGATTCACCCCTCCACTTT	CASSLDGTDSPLHF	many	TRBD1	TRBJ1-6	TRBV5-1
TGTGCCAGTACAGAGTACAATGAGCAGTTCTTC	CASTEYNEQFF	many	-	TRBJ2-1	TRBV10-3
TGTGCCAGCGTGGGGCCAGGGGGTCAGCCCCAGCATTTT	CASVGPGGQPQHF	many	TRBD1	TRBJ1-5	TRBV6-5
TGCAGCGCCCCGGGACAGGGGTCCTATGGCTACACCTTC	CSAPGQGSYGYTF	many	TRBD1	TRBJ1-2	TRBV29-1
TGTGCCAGCAGCGCGACAGAGGGCTACACCTTC	CASSATEGYTF	many	-	TRBJ1-2	TRBV5-6
TGCAGTGCTCTACCACGGGACGTCGGACAGAGACGGCAGTATTTT	CSALPRDVGQRRQYF	many	-	TRBJ2-3	TRBV20-1
TGCAGTGCTAGAGATCACGGGAGGGTTCAAGAGACCCAGTACTTC	CSARDHGRVQETQYF	many	TRBD2	TRBJ2-5	TRBV20-1
TGTGCCACCAGCAGACAGGGGGAGACTGAAGCTTTCTTT	CATSRQGETEAFF	many	TRBD1	TRBJ1-1	TRBV15
TGCAGTGCTAGAGATCGGATGAGGACGGCCGACCAGCCCCAGCATTTT	CSARDRMRTADQPQHF	many	-	TRBJ1-5	TRBV20-1
TGCGCCAGCAGCTCGGCGCGGGGGGGCCTGGCAGATACGCAGTATTTT	CASSSARGGLADTQYF	many	TRBD2	TRBJ2-3	TRBV5-1
TGCGCCAGCAGCTGGTCCGGACGGTTGCGGGATGGCTACACCTTC	CASSWSGRLRDGYTF	many	-	TRBJ1-2	TRBV5-1
TGCGCCAGCAGCAGCTACCTAGCGGGGGCGGGGGAGCAGTACTTC	CASSSYLAGAGEQYF	many	TRBD2	TRBJ2-7	TRBV5-1
TGCAGTGCTAGAGATTTGACGGGTGGGGCCTACGAGCAGTACTTC	CSARDLTGGAYEQYF	many	-	TRBJ2-7	TRBV20-1
TGTGCCAGCAGCTTTCGAATGCGGGAAAAACTGTTTTTT	CASSFRMREKLFF	many	-	TRBJ1-4	TRBV11-2
TGTGCCAGCAGTCTGACGGGGGGGTTCTCCTACAATGAGCAGTTCTTC	CASSLTGGFSYNEQFF	many	TRBD2	TRBJ2-1	TRBV12-3/TRBV12-4
TGTGCCACCTCAGAATCAGGACTTCCCTACGAGCAGTACTTC	CATSESGLPYEQYF	many	-	TRBJ2-7	TRBV3-1
TGTGCCAGCAGATGGGACGAGTTGATCGGGGAGCTGTTTTTT	CASRWDELIGELFF	many	-	TRBJ2-2	TRBV7-2
TGTGCCAGCAGCCAAGATCCCGACAGCTCCTACGAGCAGTACTTC	CASSQDPDSSYEQYF	many	-	TRBJ2-7	TRBV4-2
TGTGCCAGCAGTTTAATCCGAAATTCATCCCTCCACTTT	CASSLIRNSSLHF	once	-	TRBJ1-6	TRBV27
TGTGCCAGCAGCAGTAGGGGACCCTACGAGCAGTACTTC	CASSSRGPYEQYF	many	-	TRBJ2-7	TRBV7-9
TGTGCCAGCAGCAACCAACCAGCTAACAATCAGCCCCAGCATTTT	CASSNQPANNQPQHF	many	-	TRBJ1-5	TRBV12-3/TRBV12-4
TGCGCCAGCAGCTCTTCCGGACGGGAGACAGATGGCTACACCTTC	CASSSSGRETDGYTF	many	-	TRBJ1-2	TRBV5-1
TGCAGTGCTAGGATCGGAGGGGACTCCTACGAGCAGTACTTC	CSARIGGDSYEQYF	many	-	TRBJ2-7	TRBV20-1
TGCGCCAGCTGTTATGCGTCGGAAGAGACCCAGTACTTC	CASCYASEETQYF	many	-	TRBJ2-5	TRBV5-1
TGCGCCAGCAGCCAAGAGGGCTCTGGGGCCAACGTCCTGACTTTC	CASSQEGSGANVLTF	few	-	TRBJ2-6	TRBV4-1
TGTGCCAGCAACCTTTGGGGGGGAGGGGTAGATACGCAGTATTTT	CASNLWGGGVDTQYF	many	TRBD2	TRBJ2-3	TRBV11-2
TGTGCCAGCAGCTTAGCGCTTTCGTACAATGAGCAGTTCTTC	CASSLALSYNEQFF	many	-	TRBJ2-1	TRBV7-9
TGTGCCAGCAGCCCAGGGGACAGGTCTTCACCCCTCCACTTT	CASSPGDRSSPLHF	many	TRBD1	TRBJ1-6	TRBV9
TGCAGTGCCGATAGGGGCCAAGAGACCCAGTACTTC	CSADRGQETQYF	many	-	TRBJ2-5	TRBV20-1
TGCGCCAGCAGCTTGGCCGGCATCTCCTACAATGAGCAGTTCTTC	CASSLAGISYNEQFF	many	-	TRBJ2-1	TRBV5-1
TGCGCCAGCAGCTTGTATGTCCGGGCCGACGGCGAGCAGTACTTC	CASSLYVRADGEQYF	many	-	TRBJ2-7	TRBV5-1
TGCAGTGCTGGACCGACAGGGGGCCACTCCTACGAGCAGTACTTC	CSAGPTGGHSYEQYF	many	TRBD1	TRBJ2-7	TRBV20-1
TGTGCCAGCGAGTCCTACCGGGCCTACGAGCAGTACTTC	CASESYRAYEQYF	many	-	TRBJ2-7	TRBV5-6
TGCGCCAGCAGCCTGACAGAAAATGGGCAGTACTTC	CASSLTENGQYF	many	-	TRBJ2-7	TRBV10-2
TGTGCCAGCAGCTTGGGACTCATATTGGGAGAGACCCAGTACTTC	CASSLGLILGETQYF	many	-	TRBJ2-5	TRBV5-6
TGTGCCAGCAGTTGGACGGGGGGGCGCGGACAGCCCCAGCATTTT	CASSWTGGRGQPQHF	-	-	TRBJ1-5	TRBV6-6
TGTGCCAGCAGCTTAGACGGTAGAGAGTTTGATACGCAGTATTTT	CASSLDGREFDTQYF	many	-	TRBJ2-3	TRBV7-2
TGTGCCAGCAGCTACGACAGGGGGACCTTCCCCAACTATGGCTACACCTTC	CASSYDRGTFPNYGYTF	many	TRBD1	TRBJ1-2	TRBV5-5
TGCAGTGCTAGTGTAGGACTTATCTCCTACGAGCAGTACTTC	CSASVGLISYEQYF	many	-	TRBJ2-7	TRBV20-1
TGTGCCAGCAGTTTTGGTGGGGGTATGAGGGTTGGCTACACCTTC	CASSFGGGMRVGYTF	many	-	TRBJ1-2	TRBV12-3/TRBV12-4
TGCAGTGCTCCTGGGACTAGCGAAACAGATACGCAGTATTTT	CSAPGTSETDTQYF	many	TRBD2	TRBJ2-3	TRBV20-1
TGTGCCAGCAGTACCCAACAGGGAGTTCAAGAGACCCAGTACTTC	CASSTQQGVQETQYF	many	-	TRBJ2-5	TRBV28